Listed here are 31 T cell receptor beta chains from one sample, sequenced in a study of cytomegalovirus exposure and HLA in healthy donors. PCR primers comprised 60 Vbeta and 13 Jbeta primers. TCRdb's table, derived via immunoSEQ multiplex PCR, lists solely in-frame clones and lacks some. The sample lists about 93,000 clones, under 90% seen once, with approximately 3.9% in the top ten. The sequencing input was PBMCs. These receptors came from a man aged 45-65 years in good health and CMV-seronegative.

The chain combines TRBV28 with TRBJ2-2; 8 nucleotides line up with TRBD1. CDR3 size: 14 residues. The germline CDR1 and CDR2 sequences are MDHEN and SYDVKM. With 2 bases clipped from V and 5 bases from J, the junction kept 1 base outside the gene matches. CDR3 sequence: CASSLQGATGELFF. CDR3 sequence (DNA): TGTGCCAGCAGTTTACAGGGGGCGACCGGGGAGCTGTTTTTT.

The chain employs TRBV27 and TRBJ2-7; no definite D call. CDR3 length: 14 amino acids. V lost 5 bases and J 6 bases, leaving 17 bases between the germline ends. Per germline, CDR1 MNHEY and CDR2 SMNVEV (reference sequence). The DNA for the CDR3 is TGTGCCAGCAGTCCCAAGGTCCCTACGGGCGAGCAGTACTTC. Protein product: CASSPKVPTGEQYF.

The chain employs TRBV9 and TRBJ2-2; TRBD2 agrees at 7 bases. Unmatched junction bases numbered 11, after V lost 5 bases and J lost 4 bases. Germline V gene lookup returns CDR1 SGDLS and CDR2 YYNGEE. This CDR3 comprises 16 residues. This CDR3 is CASSPLAGRATGELFF. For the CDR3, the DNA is TGTGCCAGCAGTCCCCTTGCGGGGAGGGCCACCGGGGAGCTGTTTTTT. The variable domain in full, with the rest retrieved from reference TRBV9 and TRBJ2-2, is DSGVTQTPKHLITATGQRVTLRCSPRSGDLSVYWYQQSLDQGLQFLIQYYNGEERAKGNILERFSAQQFPDLHSELNLSSLELGDSALYFCASSPLAGRATGELFFGEGSRLTVL.

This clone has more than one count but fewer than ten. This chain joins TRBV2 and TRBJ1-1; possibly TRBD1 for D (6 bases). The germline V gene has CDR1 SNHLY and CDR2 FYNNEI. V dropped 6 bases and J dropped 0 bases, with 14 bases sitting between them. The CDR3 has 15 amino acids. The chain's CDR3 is CASRIQGSMNTEAFF. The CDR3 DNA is TGTGCCAGCAGGATACAGGGTTCCATGAACACTGAAGCTTTCTTT.

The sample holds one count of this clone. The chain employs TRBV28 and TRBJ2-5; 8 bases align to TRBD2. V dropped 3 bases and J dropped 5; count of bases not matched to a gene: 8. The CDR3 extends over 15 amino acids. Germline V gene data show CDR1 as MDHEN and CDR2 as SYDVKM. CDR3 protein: CASSFSREREETQYF. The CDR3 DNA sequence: TGTGCCAGCAGTTTCTCCCGGGAGCGGGAGGAGACCCAGTACTTC. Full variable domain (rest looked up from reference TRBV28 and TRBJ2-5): DVKVTQSSRYLVKRTGEKVFLECVQDMDHENMFWYRQDPGLGLRLIYFSYDVKMKEKGDIPEGYSVSREKKERFSLILESASTNQTSMYLCASSFSREREETQYFGPGTRLLVL.

In nucleotides, the CDR3 is TGTGCCAGTAGTACAGCGGGAGTCGGCACCGGGGAGCTGTTTTTT. It specifies CASSTAGVGTGELFF. The chain carries TRBV19 and TRBJ2-2; 8 bases are shared with TRBD2. Germline V lookup: CDR1 LNHDA, CDR2 SQIVND (reference sequence). The CDR3 consists of 15 residues. Losses at the gene ends were 4 bases for V and 4 bases for J; bases not matched to a gene: 5.

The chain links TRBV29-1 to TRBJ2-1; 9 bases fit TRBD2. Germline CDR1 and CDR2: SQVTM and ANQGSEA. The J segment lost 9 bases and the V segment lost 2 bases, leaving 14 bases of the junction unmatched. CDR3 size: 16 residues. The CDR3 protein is CSVESSSGIKLSEQFF. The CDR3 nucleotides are TGCAGCGTTGAATCGTCTAGCGGGATAAAGCTAAGTGAGCAGTTCTTC.

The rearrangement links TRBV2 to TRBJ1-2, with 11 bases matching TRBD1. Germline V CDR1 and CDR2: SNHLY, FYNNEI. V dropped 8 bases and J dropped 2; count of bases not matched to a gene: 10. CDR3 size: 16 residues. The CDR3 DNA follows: TGTGCCAGCCGGTCGGGACAGGGGGAACAGAACTATGGCTACACCTTC. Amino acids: CASRSGQGEQNYGYTF.

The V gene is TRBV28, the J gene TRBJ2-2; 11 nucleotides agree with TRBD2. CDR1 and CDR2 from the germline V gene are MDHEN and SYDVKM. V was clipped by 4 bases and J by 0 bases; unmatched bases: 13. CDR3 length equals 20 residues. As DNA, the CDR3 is TGTGCCAGCAGTTCCCCAGGGCGACTAGCGGGACGTTCGAACACCGGGGAGCTGTTTTTT. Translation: CASSSPGRLAGRSNTGELFF.

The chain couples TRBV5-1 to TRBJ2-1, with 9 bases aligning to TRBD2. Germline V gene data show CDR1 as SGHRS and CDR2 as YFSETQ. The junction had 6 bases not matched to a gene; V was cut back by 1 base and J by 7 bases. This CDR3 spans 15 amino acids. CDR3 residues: CASSLLAGGLNEQFF. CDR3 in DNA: TGCGCCAGCAGCTTGCTGGCGGGAGGGCTGAATGAGCAGTTCTTC. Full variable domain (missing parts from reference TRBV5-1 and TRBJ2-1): KAGVTQTPRYLIKTRGQQVTLSCSPISGHRSVSWYQQTPGQGLQFLFEYFSETQRNKGNFPGRFSGRQFSNSRSEMNVSTLELGDSALYLCASSLLAGGLNEQFFGPGTRLTVL.

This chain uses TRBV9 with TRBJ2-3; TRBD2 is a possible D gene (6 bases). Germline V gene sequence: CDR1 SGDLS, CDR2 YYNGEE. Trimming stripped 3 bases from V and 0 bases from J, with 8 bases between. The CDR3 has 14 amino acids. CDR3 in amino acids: CASSGSGSTDTQYF. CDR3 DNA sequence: TGTGCCAGCAGCGGTAGCGGAAGCACAGATACGCAGTATTTT.

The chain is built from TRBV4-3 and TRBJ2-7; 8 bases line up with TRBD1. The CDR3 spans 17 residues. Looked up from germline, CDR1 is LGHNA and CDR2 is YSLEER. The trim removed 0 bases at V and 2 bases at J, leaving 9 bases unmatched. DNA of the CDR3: TGCGCCAGCAGCCAAGATGGCGTCGGGACAGGCGCCTACGAGCAGTACTTC. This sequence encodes CASSQDGVGTGAYEQYF.

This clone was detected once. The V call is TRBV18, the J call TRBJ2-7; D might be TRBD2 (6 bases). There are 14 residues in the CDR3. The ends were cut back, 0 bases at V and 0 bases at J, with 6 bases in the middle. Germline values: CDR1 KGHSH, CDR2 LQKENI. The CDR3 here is CASSPPGSSYEQYF. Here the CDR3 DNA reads TGTGCCAGCTCACCACCCGGGAGCTCCTACGAGCAGTACTTC.

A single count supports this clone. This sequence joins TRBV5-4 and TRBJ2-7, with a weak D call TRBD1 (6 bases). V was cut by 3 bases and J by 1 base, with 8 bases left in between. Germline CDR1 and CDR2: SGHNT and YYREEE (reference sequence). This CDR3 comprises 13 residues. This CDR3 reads CASSSGQSYEQYF. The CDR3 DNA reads TGTGCCAGCAGCTCCGGACAGTCCTACGAGCAGTACTTC.

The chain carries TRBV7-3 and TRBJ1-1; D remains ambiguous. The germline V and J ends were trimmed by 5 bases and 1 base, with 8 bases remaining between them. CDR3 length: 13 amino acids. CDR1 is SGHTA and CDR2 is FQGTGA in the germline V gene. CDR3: CASSPGANTEAFF. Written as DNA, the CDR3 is TGTGCCAGCAGCCCCGGTGCGAACACTGAAGCTTTCTTT.

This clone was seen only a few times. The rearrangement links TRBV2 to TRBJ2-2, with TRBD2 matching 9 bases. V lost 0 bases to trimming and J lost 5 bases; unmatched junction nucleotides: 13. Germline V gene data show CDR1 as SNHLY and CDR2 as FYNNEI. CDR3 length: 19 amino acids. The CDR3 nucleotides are TGTGCCAGCAGTGAAGCCTTGGCGGGGGCGGGAGGGCCGACCGGGGAGCTGTTTTTT. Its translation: CASSEALAGAGGPTGELFF.

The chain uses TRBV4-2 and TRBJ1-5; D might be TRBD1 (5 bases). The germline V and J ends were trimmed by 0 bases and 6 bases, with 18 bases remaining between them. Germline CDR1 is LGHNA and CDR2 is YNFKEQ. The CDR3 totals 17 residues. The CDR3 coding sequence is TGTGCCAGCAGCCAAGATGGGGAGGGGTTGGCGTTTCAGCCCCAGCATTTT. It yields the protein CASSQDGEGLAFQPQHF.

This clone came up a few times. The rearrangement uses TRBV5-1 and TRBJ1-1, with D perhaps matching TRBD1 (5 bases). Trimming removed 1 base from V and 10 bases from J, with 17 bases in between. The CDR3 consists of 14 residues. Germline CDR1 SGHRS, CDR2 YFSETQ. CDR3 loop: CASSLSVDSSVAFF. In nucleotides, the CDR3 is TGCGCCAGCAGCTTGTCGGTAGACAGTTCGGTAGCTTTCTTT.

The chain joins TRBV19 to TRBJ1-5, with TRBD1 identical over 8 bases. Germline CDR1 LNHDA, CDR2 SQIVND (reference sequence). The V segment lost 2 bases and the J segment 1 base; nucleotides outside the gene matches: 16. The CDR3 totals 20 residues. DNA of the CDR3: TGTGCCAGTAGTATATACCTCATAGACAGGGGCATTGAGAGCAATCAGCCCCAGCATTTT. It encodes CASSIYLIDRGIESNQPQHF.

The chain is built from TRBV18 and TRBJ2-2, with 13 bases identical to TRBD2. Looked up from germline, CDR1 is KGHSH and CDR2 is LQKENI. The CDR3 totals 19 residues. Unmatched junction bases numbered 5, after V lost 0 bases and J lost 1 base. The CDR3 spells CASSPPSGLAGVNTGELFF. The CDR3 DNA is TGTGCCAGCTCACCACCCTCCGGACTAGCGGGAGTGAACACCGGGGAGCTGTTTTTT.

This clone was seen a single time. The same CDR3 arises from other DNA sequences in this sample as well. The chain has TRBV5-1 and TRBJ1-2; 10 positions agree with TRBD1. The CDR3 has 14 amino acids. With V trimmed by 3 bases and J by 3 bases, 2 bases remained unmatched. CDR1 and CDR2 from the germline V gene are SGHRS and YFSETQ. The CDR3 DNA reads TGCGCCAGCAGCTCCGGACAGGGGGACTATGGCTACACCTTC. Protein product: CASSSGQGDYGYTF.

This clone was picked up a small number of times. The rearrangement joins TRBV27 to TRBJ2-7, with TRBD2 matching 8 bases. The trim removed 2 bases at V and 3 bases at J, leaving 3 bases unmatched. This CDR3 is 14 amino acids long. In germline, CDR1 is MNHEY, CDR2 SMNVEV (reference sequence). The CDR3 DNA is TGTGCCAGCAGTTTAGCGGGAGGTATCTACGAGCAGTACTTC. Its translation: CASSLAGGIYEQYF.

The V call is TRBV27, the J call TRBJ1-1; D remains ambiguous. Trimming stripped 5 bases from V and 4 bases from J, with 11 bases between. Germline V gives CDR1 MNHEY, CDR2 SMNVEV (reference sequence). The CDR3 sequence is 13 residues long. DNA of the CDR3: TGTGCCAGCAGTCTTGACAAAGCCACTGAAGCTTTCTTT. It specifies CASSLDKATEAFF.

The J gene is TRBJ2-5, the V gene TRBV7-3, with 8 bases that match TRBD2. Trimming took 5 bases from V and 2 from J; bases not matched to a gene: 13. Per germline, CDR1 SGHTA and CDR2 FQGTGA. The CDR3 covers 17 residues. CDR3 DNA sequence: TGTGCCAGCAGCCCTAAACGAGCGGGAGAGATTCAAGAGACCCAGTACTTC. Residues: CASSPKRAGEIQETQYF.

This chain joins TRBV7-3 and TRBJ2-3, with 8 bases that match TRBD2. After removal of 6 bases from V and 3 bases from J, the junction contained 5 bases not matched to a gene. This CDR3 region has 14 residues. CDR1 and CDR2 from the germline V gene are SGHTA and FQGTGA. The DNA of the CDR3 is TGTGCCAGCAGTTATAGCGGGACTACAGATACGCAGTATTTT. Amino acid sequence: CASSYSGTTDTQYF. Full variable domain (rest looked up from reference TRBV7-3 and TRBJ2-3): GAGVSQTPSNKVTEKGKYVELRCDPISGHTALYWYRQSLGQGPEFLIYFQGTGAADDSGLPNDRFFAVRPEGSVSTLKIQRTERGDSAVYLCASSYSGTTDTQYFGPGTRLTVL.

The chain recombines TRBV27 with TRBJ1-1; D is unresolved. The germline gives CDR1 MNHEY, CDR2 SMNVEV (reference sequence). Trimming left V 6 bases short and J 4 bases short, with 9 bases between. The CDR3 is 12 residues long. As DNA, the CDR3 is TGTGCCAGCAGCACCCCGGGCACTGAAGCTTTCTTT. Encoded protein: CASSTPGTEAFF.

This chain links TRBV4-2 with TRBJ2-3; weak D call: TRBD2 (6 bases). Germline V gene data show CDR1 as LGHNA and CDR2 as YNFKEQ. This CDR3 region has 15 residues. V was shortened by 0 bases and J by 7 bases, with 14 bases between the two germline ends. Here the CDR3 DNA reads TGTGCCAGCAGCCAAGATATGGCGGGACTGAATACGCAGTATTTT. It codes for CASSQDMAGLNTQYF.

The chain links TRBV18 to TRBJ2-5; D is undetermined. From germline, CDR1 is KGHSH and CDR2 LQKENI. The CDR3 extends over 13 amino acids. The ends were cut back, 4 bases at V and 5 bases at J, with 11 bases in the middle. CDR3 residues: CASSRPERETQYF. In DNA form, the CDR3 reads TGTGCCAGCTCACGACCAGAGAGGGAGACCCAGTACTTC. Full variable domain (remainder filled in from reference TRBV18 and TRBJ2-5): NAGVMQNPRHLVRRRGQEARLRCSPMKGHSHVYWYRQLPEEGLKFMVYLQKENIIDESGMPKERFSAEFPKEGPSILRIQQVVRGDSAAYFCASSRPERETQYFGPGTRLLVL.

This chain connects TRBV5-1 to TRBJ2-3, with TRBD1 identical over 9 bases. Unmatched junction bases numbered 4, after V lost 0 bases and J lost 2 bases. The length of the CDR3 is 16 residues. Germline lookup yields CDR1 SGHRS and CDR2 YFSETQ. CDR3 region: CASSLDGQGITDTQYF. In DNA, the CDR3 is TGCGCCAGCAGCTTGGATGGACAGGGGATCACAGATACGCAGTATTTT.

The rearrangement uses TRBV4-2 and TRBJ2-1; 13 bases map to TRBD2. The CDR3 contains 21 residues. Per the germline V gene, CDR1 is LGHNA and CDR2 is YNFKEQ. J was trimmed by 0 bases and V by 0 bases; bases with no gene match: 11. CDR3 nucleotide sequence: TGTGCCAGCAGCCAAGAGGGGAGGACTAGCGGGAGAGCTAGCTCCTACAATGAGCAGTTCTTC. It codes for CASSQEGRTSGRASSYNEQFF.

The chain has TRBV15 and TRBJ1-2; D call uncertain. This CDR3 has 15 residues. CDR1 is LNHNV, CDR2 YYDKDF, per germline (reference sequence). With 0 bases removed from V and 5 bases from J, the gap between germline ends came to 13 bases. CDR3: CATSREVAAGYGYTF. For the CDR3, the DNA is TGTGCCACCAGCAGAGAAGTCGCGGCTGGTTATGGCTACACCTTC. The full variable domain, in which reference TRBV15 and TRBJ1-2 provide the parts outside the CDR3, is DAMVIQNPRYQVTQFGKPVTLSCSQTLNHNVMYWYQQKSSQAPKLLFHYYDKDFNNEADTPDNFQSRRPNTSFCFLDIRSPGLGDTAMYLCATSREVAAGYGYTFGSGTRLTVV.